The source of this T cell receptor beta chain is a study of shared clonotypes between healthy human individuals. Study outcomes and limitations: In contrast to clonotypes shared by all four donors, non-shared clonotypes had lower generation probabilities.

The germline V gene encodes CDR1 SGHNT and CDR2 YYREEE (reference sequence). The V gene end was trimmed by 4 bases and the J gene end by 7 bases; junction bases not matched to a gene: 6. The CDR3 is 14 residues long. Notes on this clone: What it recognizes is unknown.

Sequencing was performed with immunoSEQ multiplex PCR; in TCRdb, only in-frame clones are kept and a portion is missing. The table shows about 2.4 million clones, with approximately 93% occurring only once. This TCR came from a young man in good health. Some clones in this sample may be carry-over from other donors' samples. The sample comprised naive CD4+ T cells from PBMCs. The sample's subset: CD45RA+ positively selected. This sequence joins TRBV5-4 and TRBJ1-5, with TRBD1 matching 9 bases. The CDR3 bases are TGTGCCAGCAGCGAGGGACAGGGAGGCCAGCCCCAGCATTTT. Translation gives CASSEGQGGQPQHF.